This T cell receptor (beta chain) stems from a study of T cell repertoires in cytomegalovirus infection. Study summary: Both a matching HLA type and CMV infection were indicated by public TCR beta signatures.

This clonotype showed up many times. Its antigen is not identified. There are 13 residues in the CDR3. Trimming took 3 bases from V and 2 from J, leaving 4 bases between them. The germline CDR1 and CDR2 sequences are MDHEN and SYDVKM. General study points: What dominated the ex vivo response were HLA-C-restricted CMV-specific TCR beta clonotypes. The cumulative frequency of public TCR beta families identified carriers of CMV plus the relevant HLA.

TCRdb redid the calling of the reads with MiXCR, one entry per CDR3 protein. The data contain approximately 250,000 distinct CDR3 sequences, roughly 6.5% of them singletons. Material: PBMCs. The clonotype comes from a human donor in good health (CMV status not recorded). Some clones in this sample may be carry-over from other donors' samples. V and J are TRBV28 and TRBJ2-2, with unresolved D. This chain's CDR3 is CASSFRNTGELFF. The CDR3 DNA is TGTGCCAGCAGTTTCCGTAACACCGGGGAGCTGTTTTTT.